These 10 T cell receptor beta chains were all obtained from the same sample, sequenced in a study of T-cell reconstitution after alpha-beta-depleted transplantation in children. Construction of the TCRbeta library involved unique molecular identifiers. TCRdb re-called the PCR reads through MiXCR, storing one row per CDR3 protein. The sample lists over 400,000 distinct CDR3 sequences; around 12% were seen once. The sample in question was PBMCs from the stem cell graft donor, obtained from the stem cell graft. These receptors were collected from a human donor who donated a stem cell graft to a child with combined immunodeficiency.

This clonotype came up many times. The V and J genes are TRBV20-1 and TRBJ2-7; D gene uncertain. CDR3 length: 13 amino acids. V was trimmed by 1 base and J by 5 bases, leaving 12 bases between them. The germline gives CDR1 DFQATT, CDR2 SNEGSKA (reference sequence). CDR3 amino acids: CSARAGNRDEQYF. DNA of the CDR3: TGCAGTGCTAGAGCGGGCAATCGTGACGAGCAGTACTTC.

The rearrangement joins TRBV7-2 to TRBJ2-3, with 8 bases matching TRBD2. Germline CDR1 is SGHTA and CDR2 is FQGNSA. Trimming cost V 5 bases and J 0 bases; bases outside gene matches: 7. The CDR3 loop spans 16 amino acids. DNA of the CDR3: TGTGCCAGCAGCATACTAGCGGACTCTAGCACAGATACGCAGTATTTT. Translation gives CASSILADSSTDTQYF. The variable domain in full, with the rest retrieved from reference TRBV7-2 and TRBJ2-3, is GAGVSQSPSNKVTEKGKDVELRCDPISGHTALYWYRQSLGQGLEFLIYFQGNSAPDKSGLPSDRFSAERTGGSVSTLTIQRTQQEDSAVYLCASSILADSSTDTQYFGPGTRLTVL.

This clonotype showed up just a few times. The CDR3 sequence: CASSPRRSTTVNSPLHF. CDR3 coding DNA: TGCGCCAGCAGCCCGCGCAGGTCGACAACAGTTAATTCACCCCTCCACTTT. V and J are TRBV4-3 and TRBJ1-6; the D is unclear. V was trimmed by 4 bases and J by 6 bases, leaving 19 bases between them. CDR3 length equals 17 residues. From germline, CDR1 is LGHNA and CDR2 YSLEER.

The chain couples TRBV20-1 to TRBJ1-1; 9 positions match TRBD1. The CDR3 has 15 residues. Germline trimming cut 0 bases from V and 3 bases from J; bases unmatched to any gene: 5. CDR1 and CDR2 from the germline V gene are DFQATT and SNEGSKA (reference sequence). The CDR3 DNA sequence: TGCAGTGCTAGAGACCGGGACAGGGACTACACTGAAGCTTTCTTT. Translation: CSARDRDRDYTEAFF.

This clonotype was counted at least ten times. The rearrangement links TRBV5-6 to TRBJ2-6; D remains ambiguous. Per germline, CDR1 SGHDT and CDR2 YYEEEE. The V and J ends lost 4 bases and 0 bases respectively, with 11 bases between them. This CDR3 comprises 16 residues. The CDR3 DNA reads TGTGCCAGCAGCGCAATTGGGTACTCTGGGGCCAACGTCCTGACTTTC. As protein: CASSAIGYSGANVLTF. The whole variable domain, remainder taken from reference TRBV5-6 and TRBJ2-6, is DAGVTQSPTHLIKTRGQQVTLRCSPKSGHDTVSWYQQALGQGPQFIFQYYEEEERQRGNFPDRFSGHQFPNYSSELNVNALLLGDSALYLCASSAIGYSGANVLTFGAGSRLTVL.

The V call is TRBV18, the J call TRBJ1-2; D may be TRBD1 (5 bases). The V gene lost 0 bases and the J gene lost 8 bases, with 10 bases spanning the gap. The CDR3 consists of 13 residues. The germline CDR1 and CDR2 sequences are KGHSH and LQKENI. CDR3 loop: CASSPPGAGGYTF. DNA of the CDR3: TGTGCCAGCTCACCACCAGGGGCAGGCGGCTACACCTTC.

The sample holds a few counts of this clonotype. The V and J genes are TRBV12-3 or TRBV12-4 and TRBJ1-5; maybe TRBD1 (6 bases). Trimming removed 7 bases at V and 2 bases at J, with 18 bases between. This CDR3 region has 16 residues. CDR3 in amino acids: CASTSRGGAGNQPQHF. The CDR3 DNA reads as TGTGCCAGCACCTCACGGGGGGGCGCGGGCAATCAGCCCCAGCATTTT.

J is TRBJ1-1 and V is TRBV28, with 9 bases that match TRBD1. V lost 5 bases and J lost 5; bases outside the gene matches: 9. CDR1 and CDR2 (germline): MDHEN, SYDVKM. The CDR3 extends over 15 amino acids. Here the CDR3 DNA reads TGTGCCAGCAGTCCCTGGACAGGGGCGGATACTGAAGCTTTCTTT. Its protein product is CASSPWTGADTEAFF.

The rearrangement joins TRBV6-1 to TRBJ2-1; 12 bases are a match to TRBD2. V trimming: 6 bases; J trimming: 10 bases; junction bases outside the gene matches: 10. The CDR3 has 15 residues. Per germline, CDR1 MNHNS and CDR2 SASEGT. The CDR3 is CASSPLAGGPGEQFF. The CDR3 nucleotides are TGTGCCAGCAGCCCCCTAGCGGGAGGGCCTGGGGAGCAGTTCTTC.

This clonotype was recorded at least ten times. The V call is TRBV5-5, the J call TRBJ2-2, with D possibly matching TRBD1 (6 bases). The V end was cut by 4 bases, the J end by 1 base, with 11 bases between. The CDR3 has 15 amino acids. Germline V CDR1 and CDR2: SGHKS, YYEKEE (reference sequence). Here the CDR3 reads CASSERTVNTGELFF. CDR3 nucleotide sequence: TGTGCCAGCAGCGAGAGGACAGTGAACACCGGGGAGCTGTTTTTT.